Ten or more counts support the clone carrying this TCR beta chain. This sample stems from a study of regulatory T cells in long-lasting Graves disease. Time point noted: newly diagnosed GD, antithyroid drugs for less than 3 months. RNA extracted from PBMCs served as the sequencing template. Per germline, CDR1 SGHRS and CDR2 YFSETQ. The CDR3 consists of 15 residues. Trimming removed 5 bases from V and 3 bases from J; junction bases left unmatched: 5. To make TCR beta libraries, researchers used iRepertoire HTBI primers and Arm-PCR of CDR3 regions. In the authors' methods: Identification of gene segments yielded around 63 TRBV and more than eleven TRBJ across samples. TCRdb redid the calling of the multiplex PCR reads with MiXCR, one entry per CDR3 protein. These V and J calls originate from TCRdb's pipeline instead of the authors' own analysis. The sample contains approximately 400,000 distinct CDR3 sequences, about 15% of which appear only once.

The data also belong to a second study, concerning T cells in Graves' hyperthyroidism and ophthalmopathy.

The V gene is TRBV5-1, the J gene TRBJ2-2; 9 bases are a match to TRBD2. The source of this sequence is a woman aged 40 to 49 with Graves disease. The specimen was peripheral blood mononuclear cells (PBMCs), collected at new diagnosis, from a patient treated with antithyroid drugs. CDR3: CASRVAGVDTGELFF. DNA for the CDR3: TGCGCCAGCAGGGTAGCGGGAGTAGACACCGGGGAGCTGTTTTTT.